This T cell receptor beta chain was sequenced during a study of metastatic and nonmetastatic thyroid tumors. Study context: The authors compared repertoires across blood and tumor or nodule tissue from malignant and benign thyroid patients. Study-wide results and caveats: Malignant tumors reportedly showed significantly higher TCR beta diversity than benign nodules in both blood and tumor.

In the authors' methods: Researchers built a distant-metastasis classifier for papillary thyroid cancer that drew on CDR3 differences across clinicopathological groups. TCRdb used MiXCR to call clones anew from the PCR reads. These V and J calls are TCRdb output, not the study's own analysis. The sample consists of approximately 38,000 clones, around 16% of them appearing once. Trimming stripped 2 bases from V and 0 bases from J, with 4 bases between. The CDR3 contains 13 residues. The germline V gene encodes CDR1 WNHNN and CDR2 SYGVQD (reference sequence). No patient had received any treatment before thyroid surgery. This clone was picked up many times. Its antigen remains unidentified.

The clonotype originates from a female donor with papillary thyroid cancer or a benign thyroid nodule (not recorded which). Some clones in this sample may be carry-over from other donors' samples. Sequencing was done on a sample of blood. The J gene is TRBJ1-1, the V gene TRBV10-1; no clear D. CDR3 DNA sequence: TGCGCCAGCAGTGAGGCAGTGAACACTGAAGCTTTCTTT. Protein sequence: CASSEAVNTEAFF.